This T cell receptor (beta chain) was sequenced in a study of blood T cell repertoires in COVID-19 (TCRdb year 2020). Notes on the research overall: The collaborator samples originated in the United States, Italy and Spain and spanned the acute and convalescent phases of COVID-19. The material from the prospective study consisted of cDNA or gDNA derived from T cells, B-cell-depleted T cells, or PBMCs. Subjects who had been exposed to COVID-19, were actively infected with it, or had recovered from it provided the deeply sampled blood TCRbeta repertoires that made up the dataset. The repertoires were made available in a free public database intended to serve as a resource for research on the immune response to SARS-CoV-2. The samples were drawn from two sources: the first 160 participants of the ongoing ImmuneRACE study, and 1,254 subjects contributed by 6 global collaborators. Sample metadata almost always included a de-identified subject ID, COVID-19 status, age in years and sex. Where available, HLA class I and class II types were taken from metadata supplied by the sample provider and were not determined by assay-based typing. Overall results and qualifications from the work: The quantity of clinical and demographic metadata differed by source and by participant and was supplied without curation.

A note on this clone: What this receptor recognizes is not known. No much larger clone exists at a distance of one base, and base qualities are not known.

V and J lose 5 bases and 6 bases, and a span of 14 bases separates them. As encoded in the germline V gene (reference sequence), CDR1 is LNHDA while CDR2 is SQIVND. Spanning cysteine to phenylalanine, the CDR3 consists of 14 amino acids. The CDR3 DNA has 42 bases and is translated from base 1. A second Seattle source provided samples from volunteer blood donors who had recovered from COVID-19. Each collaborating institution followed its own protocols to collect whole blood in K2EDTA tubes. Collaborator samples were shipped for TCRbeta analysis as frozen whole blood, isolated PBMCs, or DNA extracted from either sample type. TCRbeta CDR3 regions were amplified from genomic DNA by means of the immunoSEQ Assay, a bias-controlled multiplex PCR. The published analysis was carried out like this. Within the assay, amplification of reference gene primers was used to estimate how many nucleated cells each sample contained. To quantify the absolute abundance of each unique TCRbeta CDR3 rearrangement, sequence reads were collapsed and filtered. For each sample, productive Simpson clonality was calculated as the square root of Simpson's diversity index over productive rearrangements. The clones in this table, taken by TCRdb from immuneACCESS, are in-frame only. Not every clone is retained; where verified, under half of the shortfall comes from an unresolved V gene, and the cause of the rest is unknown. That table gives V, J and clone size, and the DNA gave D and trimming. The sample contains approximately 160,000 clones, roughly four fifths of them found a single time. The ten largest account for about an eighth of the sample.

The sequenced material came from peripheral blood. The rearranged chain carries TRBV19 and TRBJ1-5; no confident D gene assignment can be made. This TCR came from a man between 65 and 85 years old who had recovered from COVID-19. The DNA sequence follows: TGTGCCAGTAGTGATTTCCGGGAACGTCAGCCCCAGCATTTT. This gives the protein CASSDFRERQPQHF.